These T cell receptor beta chains were read from a single sample in a study of regulatory T cells in long-lasting Graves disease. TCRdb reprocessed the multiplex PCR reads with MiXCR, giving one entry per CDR3 protein. There are 250,000 to 300,000 distinct CDR3 sequences in the sample; 22% occur only once, and 56% lies in the top ten. The sequenced sample was peripheral blood mononuclear cells (PBMCs), obtained when the disease was refractory, from a patient treated with antithyroid drugs. The receptor set was obtained from a female donor with Graves disease. Both conserved end residues are part of each CDR3. Some rows mark clone size as missing; the rest say once, few, many or name a class of expanded clone.

V gene,J gene,clone size,CDR3 protein
TRBV5-1,TRBJ2-5,-,CASSLVVAGEETQYF
TRBV19,TRBJ2-6,-,CASRGDLIAGANVLTF
TRBV20-1,TRBJ1-6,few,CSATGTGANNSPLHF
TRBV6-1,TRBJ2-1,-,CASSPLEGPSYNEQFF
TRBV28,TRBJ1-5,-,CASRAGTGGQPQHF
TRBV7-9,TRBJ2-5,many,CASSRTNSRETQYF
TRBV5-1,TRBJ1-5,many,CASSLDPNQPQHF
TRBV6-1,TRBJ2-2,many,CASRHNTGELFF
TRBV12-3/TRBV12-4,TRBJ1-6,many,CASSRLNSPLHF
TRBV3-1,TRBJ2-5,many,CASSQDREATQYF
TRBV20-1,TRBJ1-1,-,CSAGFDSNTEAFF
TRBV3-1,TRBJ2-7,-,CASSQDLWGSGREGYEQYF
TRBV6-5,TRBJ2-3,-,CASSYGASGGGGTDTQYF
TRBV27,TRBJ1-4,many,CASKAQGGEKLFF
TRBV25-1,TRBJ1-6,-,CASSSRVDNSPLHF
TRBV7-9,TRBJ2-2,-,CASSLPSSTGELFF
TRBV20-1,TRBJ1-2,few,CSARSPGGYGYTF
TRBV7-9,TRBJ2-5,few,CASSLKVAGQIQETQYF
TRBV6-5,TRBJ1-1,few,CASSSPRTVINTEAFF
TRBV10-3,TRBJ1-2,-,CAINQGQNFGYTF
TRBV6-1,TRBJ1-1,few,CASSLSSWTANTEAFF
TRBV29-1,TRBJ1-1,few,CSVVRPNTEAFF
TRBV6-5,TRBJ1-2,-,CASSYAGDRRYGYTF
TRBV9,TRBJ2-5,-,CASSKEVGLVGEKETQYF
TRBV28,TRBJ1-2,many,CASQGKRDYGYTF
TRBV10-3,TRBJ1-2,many,CAISYTGNYGYTF
TRBV30,TRBJ1-6,few,CAWSGPGNSPLHF
TRBV28,TRBJ2-1,-,CASNPGLAANEQFF
TRBV20-1,TRBJ2-7,-,CSLPGQGSYEQYF
TRBV19,TRBJ2-3,-,CASSMDSALLTDTQYF
TRBV12-3/TRBV12-4,TRBJ2-2,-,CASMKGPGELFF
TRBV29-1,TRBJ2-7,-,CSVEEQGTSSYEQYF
TRBV28,TRBJ1-2,many,CASRTTGGYYGYTF
TRBV7-2,TRBJ2-6,many,CASSLDSLSGANVLTF
TRBV29-1,TRBJ1-2,few,CSVEDPRSYGYTF
TRBV28,TRBJ2-7,many,CASSGQGVAPYSYEQYF
TRBV28,TRBJ2-5,many,CASSLSLPLGETQYF
TRBV9,TRBJ2-5,many,CASSVALDFQETQYF
TRBV28,TRBJ1-2,many,CASSSGQNYGYTF
TRBV6-1,TRBJ2-1,-,CASSQPTSGRVEQFF
TRBV29-1,TRBJ2-6,-,CSVGQGSGANVLTF
TRBV7-6,TRBJ2-7,-,CASSLGRGVEQYF
TRBV7-2,TRBJ2-7,many,CASSLLLAGGEQYF
TRBV28,TRBJ2-5,many,CASSLRGLKTQYF
TRBV4-1,TRBJ2-7,-,CASSHNGGGREQYF
TRBV5-1,TRBJ2-7,-,CASSLVWGYEQYF
TRBV11-2,TRBJ1-3,many,CASSRWTVDSGNTIYF